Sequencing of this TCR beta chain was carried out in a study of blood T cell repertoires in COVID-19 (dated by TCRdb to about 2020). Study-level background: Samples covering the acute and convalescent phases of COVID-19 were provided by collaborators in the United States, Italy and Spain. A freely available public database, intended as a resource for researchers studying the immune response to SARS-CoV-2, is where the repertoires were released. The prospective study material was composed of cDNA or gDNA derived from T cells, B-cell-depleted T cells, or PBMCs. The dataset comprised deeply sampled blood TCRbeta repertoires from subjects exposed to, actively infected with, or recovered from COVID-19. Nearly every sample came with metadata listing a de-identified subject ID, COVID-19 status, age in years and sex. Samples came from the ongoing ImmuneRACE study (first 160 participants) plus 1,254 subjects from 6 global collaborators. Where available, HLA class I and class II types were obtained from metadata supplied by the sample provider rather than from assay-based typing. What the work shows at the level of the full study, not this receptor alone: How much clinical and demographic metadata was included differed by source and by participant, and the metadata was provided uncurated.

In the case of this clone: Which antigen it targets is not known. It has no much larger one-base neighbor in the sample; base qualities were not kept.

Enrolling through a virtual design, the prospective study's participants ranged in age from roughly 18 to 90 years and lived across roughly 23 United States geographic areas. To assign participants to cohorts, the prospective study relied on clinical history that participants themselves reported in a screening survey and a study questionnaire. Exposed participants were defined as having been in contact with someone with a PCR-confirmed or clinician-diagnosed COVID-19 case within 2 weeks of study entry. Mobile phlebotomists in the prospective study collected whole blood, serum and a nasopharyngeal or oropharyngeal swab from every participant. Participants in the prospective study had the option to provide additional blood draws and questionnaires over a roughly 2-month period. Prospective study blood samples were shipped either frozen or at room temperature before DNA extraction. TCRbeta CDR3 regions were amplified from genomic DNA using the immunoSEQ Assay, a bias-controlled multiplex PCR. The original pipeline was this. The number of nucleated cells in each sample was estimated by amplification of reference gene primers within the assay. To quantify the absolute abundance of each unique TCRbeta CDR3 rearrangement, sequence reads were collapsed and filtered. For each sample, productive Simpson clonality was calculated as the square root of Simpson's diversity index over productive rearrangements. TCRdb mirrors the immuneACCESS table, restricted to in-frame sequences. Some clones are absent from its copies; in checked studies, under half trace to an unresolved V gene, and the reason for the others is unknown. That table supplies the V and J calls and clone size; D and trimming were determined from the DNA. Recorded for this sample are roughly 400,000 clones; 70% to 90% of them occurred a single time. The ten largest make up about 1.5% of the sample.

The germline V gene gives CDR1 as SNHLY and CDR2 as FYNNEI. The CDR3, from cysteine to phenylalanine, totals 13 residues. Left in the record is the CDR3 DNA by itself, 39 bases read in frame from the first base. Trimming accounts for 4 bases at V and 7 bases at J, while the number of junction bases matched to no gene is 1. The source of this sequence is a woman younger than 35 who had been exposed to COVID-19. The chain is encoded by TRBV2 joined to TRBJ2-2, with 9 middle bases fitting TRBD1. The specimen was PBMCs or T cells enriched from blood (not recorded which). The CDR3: CASSGQGVGELFF. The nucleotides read TGTGCCAGCAGTGGACAGGGGGTCGGGGAGCTGTTTTTT.